The 6 T cell receptor beta chains listed next were all sequenced from one sample in a study of CD8 T cells in Susac syndrome. RNA, at roughly 0.45 to 1 ug, was reverse transcribed with random hexamers. One entry per CDR3 protein results from TCRdb running MiXCR on the immunoSEQ multiplex PCR reads. The profile shows about 190,000 distinct CDR3 sequences, approximately 96% of them singletons. Sequencing input: CD4+ T cells from PBMCs. These receptors came from a human donor with Susac syndrome.

V gene TRBV28 combines with J gene TRBJ1-2; possible D gene TRBD1, 5 bases. V lost 6 bases, J lost 8 bases, and 22 bases lay in between. Germline values: CDR1 MDHEN, CDR2 SYDVKM. This CDR3 is 15 amino acids long. The chain's CDR3 is CASSPEQAGFKGYTF. For the CDR3, the DNA is TGTGCCAGCAGCCCCGAACAGGCGGGTTTCAAGGGCTACACCTTC.

The chain joins TRBV2 to TRBJ1-2; 7 nucleotides line up with TRBD1. CDR1 and CDR2 (germline): SNHLY, FYNNEI. The trim removed 6 bases at V and 2 bases at J, leaving 6 bases unmatched. CDR3 size: 14 residues. This chain's CDR3 is CASRSTGQNYGYTF. Written as DNA, the CDR3 is TGTGCCAGCAGATCCACGGGACAGAACTATGGCTACACCTTC.

The chain recombines TRBV30 with TRBJ2-5; D unclear. V lost 0 bases and J 1 base, leaving 6 bases between the germline ends. CDR3 length: 13 residues. The germline V gene has CDR1 GTSNPN and CDR2 SVGIG (reference sequence). The CDR3 spells CAWSVKAQETQYF. CDR3 bases: TGTGCCTGGAGTGTGAAGGCCCAAGAGACCCAGTACTTC.

The V gene is TRBV6-6, the J gene TRBJ2-2; no reliable D call. CDR3 length: 13 residues. Germline CDR1 and CDR2: MNHNY and SVGAGI (reference sequence). Trimming took off 0 bases at V and 7 bases at J, with 6 bases between the two ends. CDR3 loop: CASSYSTSGELFF. In nucleotides, the CDR3 is TGTGCCAGCAGTTACTCCACGAGCGGGGAGCTGTTTTTT.

This chain joins TRBV5-1 and TRBJ2-2; D unresolved. The CDR3 spans 14 residues. The V end lost 3 bases, the J end lost 3 bases, and 9 bases lay between the germline ends. The V gene's germline CDR1 is SGHRS and CDR2 YFSETQ. Written as DNA, the CDR3 is TGCGCCAGCAGCTCCGTAGACCACACCGGGGAGCTGTTTTTT. It translates to CASSSVDHTGELFF.

The rearrangement uses TRBV20-1 and TRBJ2-5; no definite D call. CDR1 is DFQATT and CDR2 is SNEGSKA in the germline V gene (reference sequence). With 0 bases removed from V and 2 bases from J, the gap between germline ends came to 16 bases. The CDR3 sequence is 16 residues long. The CDR3 DNA follows: TGCAGTGCTAGAGACCCCCGGAAGGGTACACAAGAGACCCAGTACTTC. It is translated as CSARDPRKGTQETQYF.